This T cell receptor beta chain was recovered during a study of Graves' ophthalmopathy and Graves' hyperthyroidism. The authors amplified TCR beta CDR3 regions, and they did so from RNA transcripts for repertoire sequencing. RT-PCR in the first round used HTBI primers; a second-round multiplex PCR followed. TCRdb called the multiplex PCR reads again in MiXCR, with one record for every CDR3 protein. Counted here are almost 750,000 distinct CDR3 sequences, 35% to 50% occurring once; the ten biggest clones make up 44%. CDR3 length: 16 amino acids. Germline V gene data show CDR1 as SGHTA and CDR2 as FQGTGA. Points on this clonotype: The missing conserved phenylalanine or tryptophan at the end of this CDR3 makes a read error likely.

The material sequenced was peripheral blood. This sequence originates from an adult man with Graves' ophthalmopathy. The chain joins TRBV7-3 to TRBJ2-2; perhaps TRBD1 as D (5 bases). Here the CDR3 DNA reads TGTGCAAGGGGAACAGTTTCCTCGTTGGACACCGGGGAGCTGTTTTTG. Encoded protein: CARGTVSSLDTGELFL.